This entry lists 2 T cell receptor beta chains sequenced from one sample in a study of blood T cell repertoires in COVID-19. This table comes from immunoSEQ multiplex PCR, and its TCRdb copy is limited to in-frame clones, with some not included. The sample shows 60,000 or so clones, 82% of them seen only once. Sequencing was done on a sample of peripheral blood. These receptors were obtained from a human donor in a cohort sampled during active COVID-19.

This chain connects TRBV6-6 to TRBJ1-1; D unresolved. The CDR3 spans 14 residues. Trimming took off 3 bases at V and 4 bases at J, with 12 bases between the two ends. Germline V lookup: CDR1 MNHNY, CDR2 SVGAGI (reference sequence). This chain's CDR3 is CASSYKLIITEAFF. The DNA for the CDR3 is TGTGCCAGCAGTTATAAGCTAATAATCACTGAAGCTTTCTTT.

This clone was seen once. The chain employs TRBV5-1 and TRBJ2-1; D possibly corresponds to TRBD1 (6 bases). Germline loops: CDR1 SGHRS, CDR2 YFSETQ. The CDR3 has 14 amino acids. Trimming cost V 0 bases and J 9 bases, with 13 bases left between them. CDR3 coding DNA: TGCGCCAGCAGCTTGGGGCAGGGGCTAGGTGAGCAGTTCTTC. This codes for CASSLGQGLGEQFF.